This T cell receptor (beta chain) was obtained from a study of blood T cell repertoires in COVID-19. Turning to the study itself: Samples came from the United States, Italy and Spain, spanning acute and convalescent COVID-19. PBMCs, B-cell-depleted T cells, or T cells provided the cDNA or gDNA that made up the material.

Trimming pared 1 base from V and 4 bases from J, leaving 11 bases between. CDR3 size: 14 residues. Germline V CDR1 and CDR2: SGHKS, YYEKEE (reference sequence). Authors' methods: Amplification of reference gene primers provided the estimated nucleated cell counts. Sequenced by immunoSEQ multiplex PCR; TCRdb stores in-frame clones only, minus some. Clone size and the V and J calls come from that table; the DNA yielded D and trimming. The sample yields about 180,000 clones, 85% seen once. Seattle-derived patients entered the study during active infection and were followed longitudinally. Specimen: peripheral blood. The sequence derives from a woman aged 45-65 years with COVID-19, enrolled during active disease. The V call is TRBV5-5, the J call TRBJ1-1; D remains unclear. CDR3 protein: CASSLIQVGTEAFF. The DNA of the CDR3 is TGTGCCAGCAGCTTGATTCAGGTTGGCACTGAAGCTTTCTTT.